This TCR beta chain was captured by sequencing in a study of T cells in Graves' hyperthyroidism and ophthalmopathy. A lack of ophthalmopathy progression within 18 months defined stable Graves' hyperthyroidism. Diagnosis of hyperthyroidism was new in patients aged 18 to 65, and its duration was under 2 months. Thyroid ultrasound, orbital computed tomography, clinical symptoms, and serum thyroxine and TRAb underpinned diagnoses. PBMCs came from about 10 ml fresh peripheral blood. The CDR3 regions of TCR beta were amplified from RNA transcripts. Researchers ran a first-round RT-PCR on the TCR CDR3 using the HTBI primer set. TCRdb ran MiXCR on the multiplex PCR reads and lists one entry per CDR3 protein. The sample carries fewer than 350,000 distinct CDR3 sequences, roughly 13% recorded once. This clonotype was recorded at least ten times. Source material: blood. The origin of this receptor is a woman aged 40 to 55 with Graves' hyperthyroidism.

The CDR3 DNA reads as TGTGCCAGCAACGAGTACAGGGAGAGCACTGAAGCTTTCTTT. It translates to CASNEYRESTEAFF. This rearrangement joins TRBV12-3 or TRBV12-4 to TRBJ1-1; D may be TRBD1 (6 bases). The CDR3 has 14 amino acids. The V gene lost 7 bases and the J gene lost 4 bases, with 16 bases spanning the gap.